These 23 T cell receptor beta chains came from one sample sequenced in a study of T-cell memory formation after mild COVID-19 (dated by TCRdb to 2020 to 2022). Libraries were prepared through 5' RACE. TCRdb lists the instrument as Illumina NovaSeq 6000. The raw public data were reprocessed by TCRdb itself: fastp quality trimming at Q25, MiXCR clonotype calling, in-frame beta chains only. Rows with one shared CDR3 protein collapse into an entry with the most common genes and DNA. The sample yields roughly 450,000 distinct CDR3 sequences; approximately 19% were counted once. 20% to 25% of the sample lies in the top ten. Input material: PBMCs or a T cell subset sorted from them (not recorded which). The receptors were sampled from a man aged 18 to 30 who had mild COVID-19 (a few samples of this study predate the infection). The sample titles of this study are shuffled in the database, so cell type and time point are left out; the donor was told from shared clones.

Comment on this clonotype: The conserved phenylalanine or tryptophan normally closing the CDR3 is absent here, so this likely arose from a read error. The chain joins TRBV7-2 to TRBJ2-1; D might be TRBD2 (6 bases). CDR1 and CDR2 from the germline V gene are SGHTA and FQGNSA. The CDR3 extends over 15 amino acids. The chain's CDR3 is CARSLGGYNYNEQFL. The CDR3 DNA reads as TGTGCCAGAAGCTTAGGAGGGTATAACTACAATGAGCAGTTCTTA.

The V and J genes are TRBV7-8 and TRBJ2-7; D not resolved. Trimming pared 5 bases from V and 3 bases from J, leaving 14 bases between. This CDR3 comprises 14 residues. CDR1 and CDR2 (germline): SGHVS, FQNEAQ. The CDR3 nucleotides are TGTGCCAGCAGCGGTTCGGACGGAATCTACGAGCAGTACTTC. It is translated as CASSGSDGIYEQYF.

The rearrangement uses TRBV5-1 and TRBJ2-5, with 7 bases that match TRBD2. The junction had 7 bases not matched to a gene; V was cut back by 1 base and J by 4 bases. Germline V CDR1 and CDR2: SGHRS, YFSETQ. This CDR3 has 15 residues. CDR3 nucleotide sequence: TGCGCCAGCAGCTTGAGAGCCGGGGGGTTAGAGACCCAGTACTTC. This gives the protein CASSLRAGGLETQYF. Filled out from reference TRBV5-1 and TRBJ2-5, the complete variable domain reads KAGVTQTPRYLIKTRGQQVTLSCSPISGHRSVSWYQQTPGQGLQFLFEYFSETQRNKGNFPGRFSGRQFSNSRSEMNVSTLELGDSALYLCASSLRAGGLETQYFGPGTRLLVL.

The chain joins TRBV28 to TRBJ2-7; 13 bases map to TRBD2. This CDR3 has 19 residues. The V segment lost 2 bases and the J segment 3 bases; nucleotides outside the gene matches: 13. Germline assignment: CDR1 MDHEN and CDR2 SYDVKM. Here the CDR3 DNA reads TGTGCCAGCAGTTTAGTCCTCTCCTCAGGACTAGCGGGGGACTACGAGCAGTACTTC. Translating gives CASSLVLSSGLAGDYEQYF.

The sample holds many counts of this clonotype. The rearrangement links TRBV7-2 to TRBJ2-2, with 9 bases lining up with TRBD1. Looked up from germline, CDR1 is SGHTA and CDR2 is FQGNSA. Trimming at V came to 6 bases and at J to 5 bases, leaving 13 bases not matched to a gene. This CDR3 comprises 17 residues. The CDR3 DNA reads TGTGCCAGCAGACTACGTCACAGGGGGCGCGGGACCGGGGAGCTGTTTTTT. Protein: CASRLRHRGRGTGELFF.

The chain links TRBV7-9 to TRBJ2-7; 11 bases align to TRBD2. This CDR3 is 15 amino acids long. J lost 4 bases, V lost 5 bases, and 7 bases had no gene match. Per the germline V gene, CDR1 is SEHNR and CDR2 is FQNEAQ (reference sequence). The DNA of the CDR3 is TGTGCCAGCAGCCGCGTTCTAGCGGGGGGATACGAGCAGTACTTC. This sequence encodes CASSRVLAGGYEQYF. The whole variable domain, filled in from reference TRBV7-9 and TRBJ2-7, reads DTGVSQNPRHKITKRGQNVTFRCDPISEHNRLYWYRQTLGQGPEFLTYFQNEAQLEKSRLLSDRFSAERPKGSFSTLEIQRTEQGDSAMYLCASSRVLAGGYEQYFGPGTRLTVT.

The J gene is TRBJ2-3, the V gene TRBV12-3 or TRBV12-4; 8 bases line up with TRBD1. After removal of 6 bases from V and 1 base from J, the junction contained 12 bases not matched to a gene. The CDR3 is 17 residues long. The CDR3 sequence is CASRLRRGRTGTDTQYF. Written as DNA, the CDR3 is TGTGCCAGCAGGCTCCGCAGGGGGCGTACGGGCACAGATACGCAGTATTTT.

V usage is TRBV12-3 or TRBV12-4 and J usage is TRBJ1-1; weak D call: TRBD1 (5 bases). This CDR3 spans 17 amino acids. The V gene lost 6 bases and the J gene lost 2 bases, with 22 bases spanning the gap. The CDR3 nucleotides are TGTGCCAGCAGCCGGAATCGACAGTACTCCATAAACACTGAAGCTTTCTTT. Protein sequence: CASSRNRQYSINTEAFF.

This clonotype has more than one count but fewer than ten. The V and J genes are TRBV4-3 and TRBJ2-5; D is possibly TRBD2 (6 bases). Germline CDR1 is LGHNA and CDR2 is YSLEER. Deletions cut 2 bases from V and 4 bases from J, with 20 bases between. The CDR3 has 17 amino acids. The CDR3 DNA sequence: TGCGCCAGCAGCCAATCTAGCGCGACGGGGCTATCAGAGACCCAGTACTTC. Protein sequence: CASSQSSATGLSETQYF.

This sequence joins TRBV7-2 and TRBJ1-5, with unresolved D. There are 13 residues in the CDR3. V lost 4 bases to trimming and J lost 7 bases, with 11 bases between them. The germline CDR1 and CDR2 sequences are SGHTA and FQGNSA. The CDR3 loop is CASSSTWEQPQHF. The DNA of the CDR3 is TGTGCCAGCAGCTCCACATGGGAGCAGCCCCAGCATTTT.

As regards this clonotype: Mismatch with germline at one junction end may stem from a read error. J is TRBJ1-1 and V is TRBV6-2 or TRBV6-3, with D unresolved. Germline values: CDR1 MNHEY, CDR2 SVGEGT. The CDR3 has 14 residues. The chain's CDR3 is CASGHIGETTGALF. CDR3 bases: TGTGCCAGCGGCCACATCGGGGAGACCACTGGAGCTTTATTT.

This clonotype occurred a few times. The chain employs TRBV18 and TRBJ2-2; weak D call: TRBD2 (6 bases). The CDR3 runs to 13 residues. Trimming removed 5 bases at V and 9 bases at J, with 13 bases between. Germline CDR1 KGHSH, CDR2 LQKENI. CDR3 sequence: CASSGTGDRELFF. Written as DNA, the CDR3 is TGTGCCAGCTCAGGGACGGGGGACCGGGAGCTGTTTTTT.

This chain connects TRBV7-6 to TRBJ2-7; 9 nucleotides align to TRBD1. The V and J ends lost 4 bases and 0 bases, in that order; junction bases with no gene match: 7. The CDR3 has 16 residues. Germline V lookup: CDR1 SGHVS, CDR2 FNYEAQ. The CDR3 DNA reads TGTGCCAGCAGCTCCCGACAGGGGGAAAGCTCCTACGAGCAGTACTTC. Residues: CASSSRQGESSYEQYF.

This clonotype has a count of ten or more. CDR3 in amino acids: CATSDPRDRVGGYNSPLHF. In DNA, the CDR3 is TGTGCCACCAGTGATCCCCGGGACAGGGTAGGGGGTTATAATTCACCCCTCCACTTT. V and J are TRBV24-1 and TRBJ1-6, with TRBD1 matching 9 bases. Per germline, CDR1 KGHDR and CDR2 SFDVKD. J lost 4 bases, V lost 3 bases, and 12 bases had no gene match. The CDR3 consists of 19 residues.

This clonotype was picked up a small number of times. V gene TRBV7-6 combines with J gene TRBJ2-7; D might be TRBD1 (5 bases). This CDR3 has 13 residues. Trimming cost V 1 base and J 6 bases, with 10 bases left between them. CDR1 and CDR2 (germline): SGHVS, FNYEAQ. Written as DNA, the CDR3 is TGTGCCAGCAGCTTAGGGATGGGGCGCGAGCAGTACGTC. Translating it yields CASSLGMGREQYV.

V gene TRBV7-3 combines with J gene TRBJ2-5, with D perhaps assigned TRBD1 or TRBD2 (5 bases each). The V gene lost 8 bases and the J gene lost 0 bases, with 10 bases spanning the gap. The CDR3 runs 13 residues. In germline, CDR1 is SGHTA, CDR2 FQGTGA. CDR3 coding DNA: TGTGCCAGCGCGAGGGGTAACCAAGAGACCCAGTACTTC. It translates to CASARGNQETQYF.

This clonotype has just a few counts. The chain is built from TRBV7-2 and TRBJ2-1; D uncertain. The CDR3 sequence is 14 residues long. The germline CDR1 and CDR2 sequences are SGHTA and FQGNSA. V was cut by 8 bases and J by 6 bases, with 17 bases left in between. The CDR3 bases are TGTGCCAGCTTCCCCCCAGCAACCGGCAATGAGCAGTTCTTC. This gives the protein CASFPPATGNEQFF.

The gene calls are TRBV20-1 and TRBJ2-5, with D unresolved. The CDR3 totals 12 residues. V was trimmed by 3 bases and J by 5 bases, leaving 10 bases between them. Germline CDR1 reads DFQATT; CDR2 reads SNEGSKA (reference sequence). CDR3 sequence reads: CSASKGPETQYF. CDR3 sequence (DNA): TGCAGTGCTAGTAAGGGTCCGGAGACCCAGTACTTC.

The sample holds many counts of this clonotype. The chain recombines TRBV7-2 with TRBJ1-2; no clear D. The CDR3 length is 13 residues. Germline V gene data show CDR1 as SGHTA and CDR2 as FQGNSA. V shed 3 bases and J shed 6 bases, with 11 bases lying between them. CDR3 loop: CASSFSSVDGYTF. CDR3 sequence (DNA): TGTGCCAGCAGCTTTTCTTCCGTGGATGGCTACACCTTC.

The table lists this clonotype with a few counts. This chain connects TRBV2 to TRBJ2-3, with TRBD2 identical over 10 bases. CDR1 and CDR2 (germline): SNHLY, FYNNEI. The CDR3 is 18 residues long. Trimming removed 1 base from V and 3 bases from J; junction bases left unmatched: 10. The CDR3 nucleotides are TGTGCCAGCAGTGAAGGCCAGCGGGGGGGCCTCGGGACAGATACGCAGTATTTT. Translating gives CASSEGQRGGLGTDTQYF.

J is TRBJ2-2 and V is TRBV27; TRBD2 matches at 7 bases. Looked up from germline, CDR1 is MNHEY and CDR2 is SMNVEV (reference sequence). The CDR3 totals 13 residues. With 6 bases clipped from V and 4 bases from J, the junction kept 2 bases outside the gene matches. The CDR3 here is CASRRLATGELFF. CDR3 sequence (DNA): TGTGCCAGCAGAAGACTAGCCACCGGGGAGCTGTTTTTT.

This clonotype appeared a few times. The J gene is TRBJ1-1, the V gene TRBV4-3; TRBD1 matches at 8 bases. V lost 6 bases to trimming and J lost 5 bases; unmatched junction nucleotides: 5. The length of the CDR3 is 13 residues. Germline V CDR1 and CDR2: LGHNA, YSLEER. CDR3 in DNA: TGCGCCAGCAGGCTACAGGGGGAGACTGAAGCTTTCTTT. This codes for CASRLQGETEAFF.

The CDR3, as DNA: TGTGCCAGCGGCAGGCAGGAAGAGACCCAGTACTTC. Translating it yields CASGRQEETQYF. V usage is TRBV6-2 or TRBV6-3 and J usage is TRBJ2-5; D unresolved. V dropped 8 bases and J dropped 3 bases, with 10 bases sitting between them. The CDR3 contains 12 residues. Germline V gene sequence: CDR1 MNHEY, CDR2 SVGEGT.